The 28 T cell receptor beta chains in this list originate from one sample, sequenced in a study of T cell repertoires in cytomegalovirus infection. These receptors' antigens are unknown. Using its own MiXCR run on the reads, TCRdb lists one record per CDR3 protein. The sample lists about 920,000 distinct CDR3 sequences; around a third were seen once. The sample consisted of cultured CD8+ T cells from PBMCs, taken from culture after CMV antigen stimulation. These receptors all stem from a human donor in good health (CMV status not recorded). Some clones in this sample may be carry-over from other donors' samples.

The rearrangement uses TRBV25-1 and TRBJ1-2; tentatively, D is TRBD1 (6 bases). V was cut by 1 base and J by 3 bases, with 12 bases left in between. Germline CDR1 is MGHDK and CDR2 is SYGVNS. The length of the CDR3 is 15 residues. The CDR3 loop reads CASSEWGAVDYGYTF. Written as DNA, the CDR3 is TGTGCCAGCAGTGAATGGGGGGCTGTTGACTATGGCTACACCTTC.

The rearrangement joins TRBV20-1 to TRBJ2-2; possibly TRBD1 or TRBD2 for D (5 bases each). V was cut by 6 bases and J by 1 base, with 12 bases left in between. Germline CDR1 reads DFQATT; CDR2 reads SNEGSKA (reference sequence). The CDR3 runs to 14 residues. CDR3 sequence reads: CSAPRDENTGELFF. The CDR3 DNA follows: TGCAGTGCCCCTAGGGACGAGAACACCGGGGAGCTGTTTTTT.

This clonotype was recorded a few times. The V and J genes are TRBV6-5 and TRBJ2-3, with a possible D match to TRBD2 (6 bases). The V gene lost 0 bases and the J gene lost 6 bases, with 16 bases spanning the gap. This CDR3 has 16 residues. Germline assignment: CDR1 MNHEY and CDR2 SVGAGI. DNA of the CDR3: TGTGCCAGCAGTTACTCGGGACTTGGGATGGGGGATACGCAGTATTTT. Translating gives CASSYSGLGMGDTQYF.

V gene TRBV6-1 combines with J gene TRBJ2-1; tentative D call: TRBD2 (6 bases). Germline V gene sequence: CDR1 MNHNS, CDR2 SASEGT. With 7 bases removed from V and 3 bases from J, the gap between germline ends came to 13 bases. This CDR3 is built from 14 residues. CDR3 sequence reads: CASTLGGVYNEQFF. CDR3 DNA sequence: TGTGCCAGCACACTAGGAGGGGTCTACAATGAGCAGTTCTTC.

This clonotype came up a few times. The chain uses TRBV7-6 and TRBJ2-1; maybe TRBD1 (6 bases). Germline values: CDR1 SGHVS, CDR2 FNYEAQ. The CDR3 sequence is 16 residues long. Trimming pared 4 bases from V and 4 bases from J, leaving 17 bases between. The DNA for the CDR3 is TGTGCCAGCAGCTCCCCCCCCTGGGGGCCTTACAATGAGCAGTTCTTC. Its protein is CASSSPPWGPYNEQFF.

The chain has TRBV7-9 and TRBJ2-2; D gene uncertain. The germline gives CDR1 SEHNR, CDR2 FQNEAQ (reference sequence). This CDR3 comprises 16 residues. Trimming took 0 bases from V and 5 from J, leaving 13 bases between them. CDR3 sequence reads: CASSLAVAGPTGELFF. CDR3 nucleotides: TGTGCCAGCAGCTTAGCCGTGGCCGGGCCGACCGGGGAGCTGTTTTTT.

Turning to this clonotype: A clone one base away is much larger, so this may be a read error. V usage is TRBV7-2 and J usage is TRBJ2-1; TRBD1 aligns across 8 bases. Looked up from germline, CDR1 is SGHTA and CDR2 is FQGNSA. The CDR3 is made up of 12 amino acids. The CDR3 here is CANSLGQGEQFF. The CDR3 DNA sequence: TGTGCCAACAGCCTCGGACAGGGAGAGCAGTTCTTC.

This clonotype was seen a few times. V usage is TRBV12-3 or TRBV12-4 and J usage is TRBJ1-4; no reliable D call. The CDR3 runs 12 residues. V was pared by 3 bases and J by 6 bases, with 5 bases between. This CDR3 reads CASSFGYEKLFF. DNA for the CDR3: TGTGCCAGCAGTTTTGGGTATGAAAAACTGTTTTTT.

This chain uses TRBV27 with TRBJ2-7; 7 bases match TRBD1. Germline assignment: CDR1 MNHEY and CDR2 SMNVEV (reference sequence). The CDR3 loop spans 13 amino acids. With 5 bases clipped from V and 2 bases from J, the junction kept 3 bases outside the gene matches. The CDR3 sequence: CASSAQGAYEQYF. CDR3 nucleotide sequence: TGTGCCAGCAGTGCGCAGGGGGCCTACGAGCAGTACTTC.

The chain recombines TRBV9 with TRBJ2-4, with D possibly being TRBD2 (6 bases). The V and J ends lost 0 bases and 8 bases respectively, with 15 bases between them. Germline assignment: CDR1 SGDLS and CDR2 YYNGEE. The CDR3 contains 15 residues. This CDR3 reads CASSVEGLPVDIQYF. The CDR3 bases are TGTGCCAGCAGCGTAGAGGGACTCCCTGTGGACATTCAGTACTTC.

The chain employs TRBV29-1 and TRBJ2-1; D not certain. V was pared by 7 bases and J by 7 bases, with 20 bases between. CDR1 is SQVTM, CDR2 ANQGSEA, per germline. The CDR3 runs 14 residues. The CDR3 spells CSAKGLDRVNEQFF. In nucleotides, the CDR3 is TGCAGCGCAAAAGGTCTGGATAGGGTAAATGAGCAGTTCTTC.

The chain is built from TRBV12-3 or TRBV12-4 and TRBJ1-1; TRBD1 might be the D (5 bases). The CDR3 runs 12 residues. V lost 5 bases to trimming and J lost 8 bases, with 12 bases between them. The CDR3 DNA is TGTGCCAGCAGTCTGGGGCGGCAAGAAGCTTTCTTT. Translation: CASSLGRQEAFF.

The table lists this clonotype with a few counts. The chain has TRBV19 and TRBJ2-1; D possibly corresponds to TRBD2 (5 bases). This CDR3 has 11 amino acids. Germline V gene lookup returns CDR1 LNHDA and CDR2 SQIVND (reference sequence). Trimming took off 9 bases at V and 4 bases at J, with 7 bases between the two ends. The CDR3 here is CASREYNEQFF. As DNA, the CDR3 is TGTGCCAGCCGGGAATACAATGAGCAGTTCTTC. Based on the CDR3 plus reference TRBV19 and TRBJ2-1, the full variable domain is DGGITQSPKYLFRKEGQNVTLSCEQNLNHDAMYWYRQDPGQGLRLIYYSQIVNDFQKGDIAEGYSVSREKKESFPLTVTSAQKNPTAFYLCASREYNEQFFGPGTRLTVL.

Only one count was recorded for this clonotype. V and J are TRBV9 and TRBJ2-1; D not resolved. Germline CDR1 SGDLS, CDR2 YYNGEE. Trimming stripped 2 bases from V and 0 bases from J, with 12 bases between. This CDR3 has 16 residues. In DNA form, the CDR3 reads TGTGCCAGCAGCGTCGGTTCCTCCAGCTCCTACAATGAGCAGTTCTTC. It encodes CASSVGSSSSYNEQFF.

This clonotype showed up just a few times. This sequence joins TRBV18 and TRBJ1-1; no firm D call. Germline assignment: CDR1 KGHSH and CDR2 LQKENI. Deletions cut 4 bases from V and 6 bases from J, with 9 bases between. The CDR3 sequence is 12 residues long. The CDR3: CASSRDWAEAFF. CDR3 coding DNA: TGTGCCAGCTCACGAGACTGGGCTGAAGCTTTCTTT.

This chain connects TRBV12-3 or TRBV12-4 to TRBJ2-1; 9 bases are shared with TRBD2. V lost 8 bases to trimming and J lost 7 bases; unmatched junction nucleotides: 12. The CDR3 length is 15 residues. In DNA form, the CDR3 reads TGTGCCAGCTGTTGGGGCGGGGGGGCCCTTAATGAGCAGTTCTTC. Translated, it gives CASCWGGGALNEQFF.

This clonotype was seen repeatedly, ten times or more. The CDR3 DNA reads as TGTGCCAGCAGCTCCTCATCGGGCAATCAGCCCCAGCATTTT. Translated, it gives CASSSSSGNQPQHF. J is TRBJ1-5 and V is TRBV5-5; D is uncertain. CDR3 length: 14 amino acids. Germline V gene data show CDR1 as SGHKS and CDR2 as YYEKEE (reference sequence). V shed 3 bases and J shed 2 bases, with 9 bases lying between them.

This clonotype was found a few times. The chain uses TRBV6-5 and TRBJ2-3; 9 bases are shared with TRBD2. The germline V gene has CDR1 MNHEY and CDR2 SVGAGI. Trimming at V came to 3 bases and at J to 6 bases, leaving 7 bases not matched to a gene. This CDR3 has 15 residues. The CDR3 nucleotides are TGTGCCAGCAGTTATTCGGCGGGGGGGCCGGATACGCAGTATTTT. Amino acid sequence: CASSYSAGGPDTQYF.

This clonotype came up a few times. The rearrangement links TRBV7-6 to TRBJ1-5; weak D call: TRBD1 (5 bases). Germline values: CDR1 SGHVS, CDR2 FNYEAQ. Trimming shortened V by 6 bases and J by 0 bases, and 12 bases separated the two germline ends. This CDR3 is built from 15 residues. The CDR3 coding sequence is TGTGCCAGCAGTCATGACAGTTTTAGCAATCAGCCCCAGCATTTT. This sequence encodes CASSHDSFSNQPQHF.

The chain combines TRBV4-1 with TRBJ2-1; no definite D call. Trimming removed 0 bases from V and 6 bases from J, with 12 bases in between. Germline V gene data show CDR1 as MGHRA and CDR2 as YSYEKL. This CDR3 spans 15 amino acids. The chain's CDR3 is CASSQEATPGNEQFF. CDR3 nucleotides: TGCGCCAGCAGCCAAGAAGCCACCCCGGGCAATGAGCAGTTCTTC.

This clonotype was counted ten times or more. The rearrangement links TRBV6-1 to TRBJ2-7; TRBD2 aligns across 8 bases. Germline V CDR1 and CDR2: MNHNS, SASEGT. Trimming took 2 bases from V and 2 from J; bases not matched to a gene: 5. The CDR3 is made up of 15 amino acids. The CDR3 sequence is CASSEQASGPYEQYF. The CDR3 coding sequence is TGTGCCAGCAGTGAACAGGCTAGCGGGCCCTACGAGCAGTACTTC.

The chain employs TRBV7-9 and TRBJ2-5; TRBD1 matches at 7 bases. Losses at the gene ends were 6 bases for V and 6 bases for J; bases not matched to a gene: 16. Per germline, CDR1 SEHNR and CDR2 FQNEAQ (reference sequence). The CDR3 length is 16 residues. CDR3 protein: CASSFLGQGVVKTQYF. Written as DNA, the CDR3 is TGTGCCAGCAGTTTCCTGGGCCAGGGGGTGGTTAAGACCCAGTACTTC.

The CDR3 DNA is TGCAGCGTTGGAGAGGGAGGGTATGGCTACACCTTC. Amino acids: CSVGEGGYGYTF. The chain employs TRBV29-1 and TRBJ1-2, with no clear D. V was pared by 4 bases and J by 5 bases, with 11 bases between. The length of the CDR3 is 12 residues. In germline, CDR1 is SQVTM, CDR2 ANQGSEA.

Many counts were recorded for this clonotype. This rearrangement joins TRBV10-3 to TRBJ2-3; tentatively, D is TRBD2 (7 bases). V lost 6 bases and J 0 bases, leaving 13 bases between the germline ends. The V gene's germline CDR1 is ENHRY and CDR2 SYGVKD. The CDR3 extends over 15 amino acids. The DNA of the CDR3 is TGTGCCATCAGCGATCGGGGGGCGAGCACAGATACGCAGTATTTT. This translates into CAISDRGASTDTQYF.

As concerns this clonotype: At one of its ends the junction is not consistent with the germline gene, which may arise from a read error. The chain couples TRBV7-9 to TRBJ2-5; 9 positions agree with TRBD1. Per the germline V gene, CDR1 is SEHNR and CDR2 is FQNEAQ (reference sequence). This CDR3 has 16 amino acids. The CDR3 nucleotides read TGTGTCAGCAGCACGAACAGGGGGCGCGTGCCAGAGACCCAGTACTTC. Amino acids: CVSSTNRGRVPETQYF.

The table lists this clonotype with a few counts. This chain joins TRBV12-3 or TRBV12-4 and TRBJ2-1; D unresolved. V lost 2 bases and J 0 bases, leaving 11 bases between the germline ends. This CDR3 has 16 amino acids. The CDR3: CASSLSDLGSYNEQFF. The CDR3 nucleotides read TGTGCCAGCAGTTTAAGCGATTTGGGCTCCTACAATGAGCAGTTCTTC.

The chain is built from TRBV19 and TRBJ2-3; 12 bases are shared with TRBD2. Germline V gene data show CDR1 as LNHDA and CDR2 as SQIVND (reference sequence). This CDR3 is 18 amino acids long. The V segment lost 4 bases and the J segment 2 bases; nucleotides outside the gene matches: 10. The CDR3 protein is CASSTRLAGEEVTDTQYF. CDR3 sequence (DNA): TGTGCCAGTAGTACCAGACTAGCGGGGGAGGAAGTCACAGATACGCAGTATTTT.

CDR3 sequence (DNA): TGTGCCACCACAGGGGGCAATGAAGCTTTCTTT. Translated, it gives CATTGGNEAFF. This rearrangement joins TRBV27 to TRBJ1-1; 9 positions agree with TRBD1. The CDR3 loop spans 11 amino acids. In germline, CDR1 is MNHEY, CDR2 SMNVEV (reference sequence). The trim removed 10 bases at V and 7 bases at J, leaving 4 bases unmatched.